What follows describes a single T cell receptor beta chain. Antigen unknown. The data belong to a study of shared clonotypes between healthy human individuals. Study-wide findings and caveats: Large sequencing depth failed to make sorted-subset sequencing complete, rarefaction showed. Apart from blood, nothing was sampled; tissue repertoires likely differ.

Per the germline V gene, CDR1 is MNHEY and CDR2 is SMNVEV (reference sequence). The CDR3 is made up of 14 amino acids. V was pared by 4 bases and J by 9 bases, with 8 bases of the junction left unmatched. Each subset's genomic DNA was split evenly across several immunoSEQ plates. Per the study methods: Junction-only sequences without quality scores were provided by ImmunoSEQ, so filtering was different. Some clones are missing from TCRdb's copy, which holds only in-frame ones; the method was immunoSEQ multiplex PCR. That table is the source of V, J and clone size, and D and trimming were worked out from the DNA. The sample records around 370,000 clones, 96% being singletons.

The chain combines TRBV27 with TRBJ1-5, with 8 bases that match TRBD1. This sequence originates from a man younger than 40 in good health. The sequencing sample was made of memory CD8+ T cells sorted from blood. Noted subset: CD45RO+ cells pooled with CCR7-negative TemRA cells. CDR3 protein: CASSSKPDRGPQHF. The CDR3 DNA sequence: TGTGCCAGCAGTTCCAAACCCGACAGGGGGCCCCAGCATTTT.